A selection of T cell receptor beta chains follows, all from one sample in a study of cytomegalovirus exposure and HLA in healthy donors. Method: immunoSEQ multiplex PCR; TCRdb's copy keeps in-frame clones and lacks some. The sample has tens of thousands of clones; around 60% are singletons. The specimen was PBMCs. Receptors originate from a male donor in good health and CMV-seropositive. The CDR3 runs from the conserved cysteine through the conserved F or W. The order of the fields is CDR3 protein, CDR3 DNA, V gene, clone size, J gene, D gene. A D gene is named only where the DNA matches it firmly. Clone size is stated in some rows and not others, as once, few, many or a class when expanded.

CDR3aa: CASSITGTGNTIYF
CDR3nt: TGCGCCAGCAGCATCACAGGGACTGGAAACACCATATATTTT
v_gene: TRBV5-1
abundance: few
j_gene: TRBJ1-3
d_gene: NA

CDR3aa: CAGGGARGRRGNTIYF
CDR3nt: TGTGCCGGGGGGGGAGCCAGGGGGCGAAGAGGAAACACCATATATTTT
v_gene: TRBV19
abundance: NA
j_gene: TRBJ1-3
d_gene: TRBD1

CDR3aa: CASSQNRGSAFF
CDR3nt: TGTGCCAGCAGCCAAAACAGGGGATCAGCTTTCTTT
v_gene: TRBV11-2
abundance: NA
j_gene: TRBJ1-1
d_gene: TRBD1

CDR3aa: CASSQTTGGGSPLHF
CDR3nt: TGCGCCAGCAGCCAAACGACAGGGGGGGGTTCACCCCTCCACTTT
v_gene: TRBV5-1
abundance: few
j_gene: TRBJ1-6
d_gene: TRBD1

CDR3aa: CASSQAGTSGAYTDTQYF
CDR3nt: TGTGCCAGCAGCCAAGCCGGGACTAGCGGAGCCTACACAGATACGCAGTATTTT
v_gene: TRBV4-2
abundance: NA
j_gene: TRBJ2-3
d_gene: TRBD2

CDR3aa: CASSIDPNGQATQYF
CDR3nt: TGTGCCAGTAGTATAGATCCCAACGGACAAGCGACCCAGTACTTC
v_gene: TRBV19
abundance: NA
j_gene: TRBJ2-5
d_gene: NA

CDR3aa: CASSKGAEQFF
CDR3nt: TGTGCCAGCAGCAAAGGGGCGGAGCAGTTCTTC
v_gene: TRBV21-1
abundance: once
j_gene: TRBJ2-1
d_gene: NA

CDR3aa: CASSLSVTTLKETQYF
CDR3nt: TGTGCCAGCAGTTTATCGGTAACAACCTTAAAAGAGACCCAGTACTTC
v_gene: TRBV27
abundance: NA
j_gene: TRBJ2-5
d_gene: NA

CDR3aa: CASRPWTGSSAATDTQYF
CDR3nt: TGTGCCAGCCGCCCATGGACTGGATCCAGCGCGGCCACAGATACGCAGTATTTT
v_gene: TRBV4-2
abundance: NA
j_gene: TRBJ2-3
d_gene: NA

CDR3aa: CASSAGQGEKLFF
CDR3nt: TGTGCCAGCAGTGCGGGACAGGGTGAAAAACTGTTTTTT
v_gene: TRBV6-5
abundance: NA
j_gene: TRBJ1-4
d_gene: TRBD1

CDR3aa: CASSPGDPGELFF
CDR3nt: TGTGCCAGCAGCCCGGGGGACCCAGGGGAGCTGTTTTTT
v_gene: TRBV9
abundance: NA
j_gene: TRBJ2-2
d_gene: NA

CDR3aa: CASSLAQNTGELFF
CDR3nt: TGCGCCAGCAGCTTGGCCCAGAACACCGGGGAGCTGTTTTTT
v_gene: TRBV5-1
abundance: few
j_gene: TRBJ2-2
d_gene: NA

CDR3aa: CASSGWSYNEQFF
CDR3nt: TGTGCCAGCTCTGGCTGGTCCTACAATGAGCAGTTCTTC
v_gene: TRBV6-6
abundance: NA
j_gene: TRBJ2-1
d_gene: NA

CDR3aa: CASSIDRQGAAPDTQYF
CDR3nt: TGTGCCAGTAGTATAGATAGGCAAGGGGCCGCCCCAGATACGCAGTATTTT
v_gene: TRBV19
abundance: NA
j_gene: TRBJ2-3
d_gene: NA

CDR3aa: CASSLGPGQTLSYEQYF
CDR3nt: TGTGCCAGCAGTTTGGGTCCGGGACAGACTCTCTCCTACGAGCAGTACTTC
v_gene: TRBV28
abundance: few
j_gene: TRBJ2-7
d_gene: TRBD1

CDR3aa: CASSFLTSDYEQYF
CDR3nt: TGTGCCAGCAGCTTCCTGACTAGCGACTACGAGCAGTACTTC
v_gene: TRBV7-9
abundance: NA
j_gene: TRBJ2-7
d_gene: TRBD2

CDR3aa: CAWSTRTNQPQHF
CDR3nt: TGTGCCTGGAGTACTCGGACAAATCAGCCCCAGCATTTT
v_gene: TRBV30
abundance: NA
j_gene: TRBJ1-5
d_gene: NA

CDR3aa: CASSESSDTQYF
CDR3nt: TGTGCCAGCAGTGAATCCTCAGATACGCAGTATTTT
v_gene: TRBV25-1
abundance: NA
j_gene: TRBJ2-3
d_gene: NA

CDR3aa: CASSVSLAGGGTQYF
CDR3nt: TGTGCCAGCAGCGTTTCTCTAGCGGGGGGCGGTACGCAGTATTTT
v_gene: TRBV9
abundance: few
j_gene: TRBJ2-3
d_gene: TRBD2

CDR3aa: CASAIGIFGEAFF
CDR3nt: TGTGCCAGCGCCATCGGGATCTTCGGTGAAGCTTTCTTT
v_gene: TRBV18
abundance: NA
j_gene: TRBJ1-1
d_gene: NA

CDR3aa: CASERGGYEQYF
CDR3nt: TGTGCCTCCGAAAGAGGAGGGTACGAGCAGTACTTC
v_gene: TRBV30
abundance: NA
j_gene: TRBJ2-7
d_gene: NA

CDR3aa: CASSEETASVFSYEQYF
CDR3nt: TGTGCCAGCAGCGAAGAAACGGCTAGCGTTTTCTCCTACGAGCAGTACTTC
v_gene: TRBV6-1
abundance: NA
j_gene: TRBJ2-7
d_gene: NA

CDR3aa: CASSLEAGRATEAFF
CDR3nt: TGTGCCAGCAGCTTAGAAGCAGGGAGGGCCACTGAAGCTTTCTTT
v_gene: TRBV7-7
abundance: medium-sized
j_gene: TRBJ1-1
d_gene: NA

CDR3aa: CASNSGTGPVTEQFF
CDR3nt: TGTGCCAGCAATAGTGGGACAGGGCCTGTTACTGAGCAGTTCTTC
v_gene: TRBV6-1
abundance: few
j_gene: TRBJ2-1
d_gene: TRBD1

CDR3aa: CAWIRQSRGPQHF
CDR3nt: TGTGCCTGGATACGACAGAGCCGTGGCCCCCAGCATTTT
v_gene: TRBV30
abundance: few
j_gene: TRBJ1-5
d_gene: NA

CDR3aa: CASRGSGTVVSYEQYF
CDR3nt: TGTGCCAGCAGGGGGTCGGGGACAGTCGTCTCCTACGAGCAGTACTTC
v_gene: TRBV27
abundance: few
j_gene: TRBJ2-7
d_gene: TRBD1